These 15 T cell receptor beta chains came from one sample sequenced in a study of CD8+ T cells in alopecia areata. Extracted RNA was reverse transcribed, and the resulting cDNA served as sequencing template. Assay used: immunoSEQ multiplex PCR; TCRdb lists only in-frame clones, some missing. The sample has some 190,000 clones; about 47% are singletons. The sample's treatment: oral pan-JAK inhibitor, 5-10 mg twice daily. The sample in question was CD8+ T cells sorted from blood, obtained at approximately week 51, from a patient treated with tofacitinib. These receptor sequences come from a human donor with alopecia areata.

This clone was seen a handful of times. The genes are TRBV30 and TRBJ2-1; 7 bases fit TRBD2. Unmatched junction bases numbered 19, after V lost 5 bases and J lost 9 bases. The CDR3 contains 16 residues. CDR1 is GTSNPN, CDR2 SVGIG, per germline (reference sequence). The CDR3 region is CAWVGRGTSIRAEQFF. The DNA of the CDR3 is TGTGCCTGGGTTGGGCGGGGGACCTCGATTCGGGCTGAGCAGTTCTTC.

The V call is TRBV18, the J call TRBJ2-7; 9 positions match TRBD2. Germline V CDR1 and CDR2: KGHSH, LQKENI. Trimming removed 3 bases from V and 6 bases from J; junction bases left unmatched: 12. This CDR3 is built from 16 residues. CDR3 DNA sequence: TGTGCCAGCTCACCCCAGGGGAAAAAAGCGGGGGGCGAGCAGTACTTC. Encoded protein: CASSPQGKKAGGEQYF.

CDR3: CASSLWLSPDNEQFF. The CDR3 region has the DNA TGCGCCAGCAGCTTGTGGCTGTCCCCAGACAATGAGCAGTTCTTC. The chain recombines TRBV5-1 with TRBJ2-1; D gene ambiguous. Germline V gene lookup returns CDR1 SGHRS and CDR2 YFSETQ. CDR3 length: 15 amino acids. V was pared by 1 base and J by 5 bases, with 13 bases between.

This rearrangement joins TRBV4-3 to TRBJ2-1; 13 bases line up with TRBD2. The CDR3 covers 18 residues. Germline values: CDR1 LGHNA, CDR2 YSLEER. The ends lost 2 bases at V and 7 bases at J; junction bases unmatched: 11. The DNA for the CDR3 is TGCGCCAGCAGCCAACTACTTACAGGGACTAGCGGGGAGAATGAGCAGTTCTTC. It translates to CASSQLLTGTSGENEQFF.

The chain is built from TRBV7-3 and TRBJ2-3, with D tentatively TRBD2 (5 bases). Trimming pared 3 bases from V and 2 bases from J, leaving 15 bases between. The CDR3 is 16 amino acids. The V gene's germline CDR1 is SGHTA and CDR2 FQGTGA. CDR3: CASSFGLSKFTDTQYF. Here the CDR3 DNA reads TGTGCCAGCAGCTTCGGACTCTCTAAATTCACAGATACGCAGTATTTT.

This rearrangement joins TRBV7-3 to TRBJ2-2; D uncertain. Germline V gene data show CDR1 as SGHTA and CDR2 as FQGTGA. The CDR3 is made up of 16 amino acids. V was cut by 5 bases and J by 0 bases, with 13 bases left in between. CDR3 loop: CASSPRRSSNTGELFF. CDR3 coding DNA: TGTGCCAGCAGCCCCCGTCGTAGTTCGAACACCGGGGAGCTGTTTTTT.

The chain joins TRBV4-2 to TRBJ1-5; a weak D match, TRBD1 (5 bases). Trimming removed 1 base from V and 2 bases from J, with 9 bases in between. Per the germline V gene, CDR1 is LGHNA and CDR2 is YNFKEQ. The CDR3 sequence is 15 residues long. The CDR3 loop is CASSQGLQGNQPQHF. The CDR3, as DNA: TGTGCCAGCAGCCAAGGGCTACAGGGCAATCAGCCCCAGCATTTT.

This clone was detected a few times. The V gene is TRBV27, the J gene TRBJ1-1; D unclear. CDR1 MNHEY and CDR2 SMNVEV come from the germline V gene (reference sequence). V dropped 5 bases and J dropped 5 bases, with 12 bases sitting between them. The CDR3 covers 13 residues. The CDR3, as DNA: TGTGCCAGCAGTGGGATTTTAGGGACTGAAGCTTTCTTT. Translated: CASSGILGTEAFF.

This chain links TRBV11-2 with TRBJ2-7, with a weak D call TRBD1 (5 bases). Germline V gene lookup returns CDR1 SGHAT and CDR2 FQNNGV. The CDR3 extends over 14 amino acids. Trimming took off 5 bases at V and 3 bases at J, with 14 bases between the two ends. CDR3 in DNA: TGTGCCAGCAGCGAGCCCGGAAGGGGCTACGAGCAGTACTTC. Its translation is CASSEPGRGYEQYF.

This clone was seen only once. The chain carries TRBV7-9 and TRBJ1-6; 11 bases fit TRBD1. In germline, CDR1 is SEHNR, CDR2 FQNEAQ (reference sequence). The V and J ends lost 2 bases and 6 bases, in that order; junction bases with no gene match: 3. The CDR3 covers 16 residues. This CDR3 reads CASSLRTGGVNSPLHF. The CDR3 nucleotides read TGTGCCAGCAGCTTAAGGACAGGGGGCGTTAATTCACCCCTCCACTTT.

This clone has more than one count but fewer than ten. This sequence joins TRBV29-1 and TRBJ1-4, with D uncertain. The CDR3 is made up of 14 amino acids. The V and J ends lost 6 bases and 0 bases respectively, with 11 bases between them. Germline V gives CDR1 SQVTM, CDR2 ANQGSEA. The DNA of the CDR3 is TGCAGCGTGGGGAACTCTGCAACTAATGAAAAACTGTTTTTT. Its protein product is CSVGNSATNEKLFF.

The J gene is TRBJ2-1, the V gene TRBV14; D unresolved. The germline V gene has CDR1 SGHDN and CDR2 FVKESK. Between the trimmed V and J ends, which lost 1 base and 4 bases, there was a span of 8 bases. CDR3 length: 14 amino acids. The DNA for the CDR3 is TGTGCCAGCAGCCAAGTCCGCGGATACAATGAGCAGTTCTTC. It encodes CASSQVRGYNEQFF.

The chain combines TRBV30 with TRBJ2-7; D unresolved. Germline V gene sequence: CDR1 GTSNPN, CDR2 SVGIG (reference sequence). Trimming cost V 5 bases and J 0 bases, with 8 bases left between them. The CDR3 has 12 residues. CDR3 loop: CAWSESSYEQYF. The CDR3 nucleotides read TGTGCCTGGTCAGAGAGCTCCTACGAGCAGTACTTC. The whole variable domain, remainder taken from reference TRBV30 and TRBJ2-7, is SQTIHQWPATLVQPVGSPLSLECTVEGTSNPNLYWYRQAAGRGLQLLFYSVGIGQISSEVPQNLSASRPQDRQFILSSKKLLLSDSGFYLCAWSESSYEQYFGPGTRLTVT.

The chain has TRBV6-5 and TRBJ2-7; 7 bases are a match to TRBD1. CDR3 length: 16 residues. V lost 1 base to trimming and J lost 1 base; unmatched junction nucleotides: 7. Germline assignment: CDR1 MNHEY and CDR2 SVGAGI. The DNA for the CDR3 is TGTGCCAGCAGTTACTTTAATGGGGACAGATCCTACGAGCAGTACTTC. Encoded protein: CASSYFNGDRSYEQYF.

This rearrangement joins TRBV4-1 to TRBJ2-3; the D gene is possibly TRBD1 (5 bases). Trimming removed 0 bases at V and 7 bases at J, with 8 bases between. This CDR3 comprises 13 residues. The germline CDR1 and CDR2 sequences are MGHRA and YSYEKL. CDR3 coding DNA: TGCGCCAGCAGCCAAGAAGGGGCATATACGCAGTATTTT. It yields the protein CASSQEGAYTQYF.